The clone carrying this T cell receptor (beta chain) was recorded at least ten times. Its antigen is not identified. The data derive from a study of human T cells and chemical hapten exposure. About the research overall: All through the roughly 23-week study, the scalp of each patient received diphenylcyclopropenone doses weekly. Small volume differences among pooled libraries mainly caused per-sample TCR yield variation. General study results and limits: PT1 expanded TCR numbers rose with patch test score.

The library attached unique molecular identifiers to individual cDNA molecules. MiXCR, applied by TCRdb to the RACE reads, yields one record per CDR3 protein. The data contain over 70,000 distinct CDR3 sequences, approximately 11% of them singletons. Time point of the sample: patch test 3, about 24 weeks after DPC sensitization. Treatment given: therapeutic diphenylcyclopropenone sensitization with weekly scalp DPC. Germline V gene sequence: CDR1 MDHEN, CDR2 SYDVKM. Losses at the gene ends were 5 bases for V and 4 bases for J; bases not matched to a gene: 2. This CDR3 has 13 amino acids. The TCR was taken from a woman aged 25 to 45 with alopecia areata. Some clones in this sample may be carry-over from other donors' samples. This chain joins TRBV28 and TRBJ1-2; 9 bases agree with TRBD1. The sample here was whole blood, taken in connection with sensitization to the hapten diphenylcyclopropenone (DPC). In DNA form, the CDR3 reads TGTGCCAGCAGTACAGGGGGCGGCTATGGCTACACCTTC. It encodes CASSTGGGYGYTF.